Presented here are 31 T cell receptor beta chains from one specimen sequenced in a study of chemoradiotherapy in HPV16-positive cancers (dated by TCRdb to 2021 to 2024). Library creation used the immunoSEQ multiplex PCR assay. Entries here come from immuneACCESS through TCRdb and include only in-frame sequences with V and J called. Some clones fail to appear in such tables; in the studies checked, an unresolved V gene covers under half of the shortfall, and the cause of the remainder is unknown. For this sample the table gives some 2,500 clones, of which around 64% were detected only once. The ten largest clones add up to roughly 26% of the sample. Sequencing used tumor tissue, obtained from a patient who underwent chemoradiotherapy. These receptors came from a human donor with HPV-associated anogenital cancer.

This chain uses TRBV6-5 with TRBJ2-1; tentatively, D is TRBD1 or TRBD2 (5 bases each). The CDR3 consists of 15 residues. Looked up from germline, CDR1 is MNHEY and CDR2 is SVGAGI. The V end was cut by 3 bases, the J end by 1 base, with 10 bases between. The CDR3 spells CASSYAGSSYNEQFF. In DNA form, the CDR3 reads TGTGCCAGCAGTTATGCAGGGAGTTCCTACAATGAGCAGTTCTTC.

The V and J genes are TRBV6-5 and TRBJ2-6, with TRBD1 matching 7 bases. This CDR3 is built from 15 residues. Germline V lookup: CDR1 MNHEY, CDR2 SVGAGI. The V segment lost 6 bases and the J segment 2 bases; nucleotides outside the gene matches: 4. The CDR3 DNA sequence: TGTGCCAGCAGCCGAGACAGGGCTGGGGCCAACGTCCTGACTTTC. It codes for CASSRDRAGANVLTF.

This chain links TRBV11-3 with TRBJ1-1; D gene unclear. Trimming took 2 bases from V and 4 from J, leaving 14 bases between them. This CDR3 comprises 15 residues. CDR1 and CDR2 from the germline V gene are SGHNT and YENEEA. The CDR3 region is CASSLFGSRRTEAFF. The CDR3 region has the DNA TGTGCCAGCAGCTTATTTGGTAGCCGCCGCACTGAAGCTTTCTTT.

The chain recombines TRBV7-8 with TRBJ1-2, with unresolved D. Germline CDR1 is SGHVS and CDR2 is FQNEAQ. The CDR3 totals 14 residues. V was trimmed by 1 base and J by 3 bases, leaving 9 bases between them. CDR3 coding DNA: TGTGCCAGCAGCTTAGGAGAAGGGTACTATGGCTACACCTTC. It encodes CASSLGEGYYGYTF.

The chain couples TRBV5-1 to TRBJ2-3; possibly TRBD1 or TRBD2 for D (5 bases each). Trimming stripped 0 bases from V and 4 bases from J, with 15 bases between. CDR3 length equals 16 residues. CDR1 and CDR2 (germline): SGHRS, YFSETQ. The CDR3 sequence is CASSLAGRVGADTQYF. The CDR3 nucleotides read TGCGCCAGCAGCTTGGCGGGACGGGTTGGTGCAGATACGCAGTATTTT.

The rearrangement joins TRBV7-2 to TRBJ2-4; 10 bases agree with TRBD2. V was clipped by 5 bases and J by 8 bases; unmatched bases: 6. The V gene's germline CDR1 is SGHTA and CDR2 FQGNSA. The CDR3 is 14 residues long. CDR3 amino acids: CASSTRGLADIQYF. The CDR3, as DNA: TGTGCCAGCAGCACCCGCGGACTAGCGGACATTCAGTACTTC. The full variable domain, rest sourced from reference TRBV7-2 and TRBJ2-4, is GAGVSQSPSNKVTEKGKDVELRCDPISGHTALYWYRQSLGQGLEFLIYFQGNSAPDKSGLPSDRFSAERTGGSVSTLTIQRTQQEDSAVYLCASSTRGLADIQYFGAGTRLSVL.

This clone is categorized as large. This rearrangement joins TRBV30 to TRBJ2-2; 15 bases fit TRBD2. V lost 4 bases and J lost 4; bases outside the gene matches: 10. The CDR3 covers 18 residues. From germline, CDR1 is GTSNPN and CDR2 SVGIG (reference sequence). CDR3 DNA sequence: TGTGCCTGGACCCTTCAAGGGGGACTAGCGGGAGGCACCGGGGAGCTGTTTTTT. It encodes CAWTLQGGLAGGTGELFF. The entire variable domain, with the rest obtained from reference TRBV30 and TRBJ2-2, is as follows: SQTIHQWPATLVQPVGSPLSLECTVEGTSNPNLYWYRQAAGRGLQLLFYSVGIGQISSEVPQNLSASRPQDRQFILSSKKLLLSDSGFYLCAWTLQGGLAGGTGELFFGEGSRLTVL.

The chain uses TRBV7-3 and TRBJ2-5; D might be TRBD2 (5 bases). V was trimmed by 5 bases and J by 3 bases, leaving 16 bases between them. The CDR3 spans 15 residues. The germline V gene has CDR1 SGHTA and CDR2 FQGTGA. CDR3 loop: CASSPTGIAKETQYF. The CDR3 DNA reads TGTGCCAGCAGCCCCACCGGGATAGCCAAAGAGACCCAGTACTTC.

This clone appeared a few times. The rearrangement uses TRBV7-2 and TRBJ1-1; 8 bases are shared with TRBD1. The V segment lost 5 bases and the J segment 5 bases; nucleotides outside the gene matches: 13. CDR1 is SGHTA, CDR2 FQGNSA, per germline. The CDR3 length is 16 residues. The CDR3 is CASSVGTGLTWTEAFF. DNA of the CDR3: TGTGCCAGCAGCGTCGGGACAGGACTAACCTGGACTGAAGCTTTCTTT.

This clone was seen more than once but under ten times. This chain joins TRBV5-4 and TRBJ2-5, with D possibly TRBD1 on 6 matching bases. This CDR3 region has 14 residues. Germline V gene lookup returns CDR1 SGHNT and CDR2 YYREEE (reference sequence). Trimming pared 2 bases from V and 5 bases from J, leaving 13 bases between. Here the CDR3 DNA reads TGTGCCAGCAGCTTTGGGGGCGCCCGGGAGACCCAGTACTTC. Translated, it gives CASSFGGARETQYF.

The chain has TRBV11-2 and TRBJ2-7; the match to TRBD2 covers 9 bases. CDR1 and CDR2 from the germline V gene are SGHAT and FQNNGV. The CDR3 length is 15 residues. Trimming removed 5 bases from V and 0 bases from J; junction bases left unmatched: 5. The CDR3 coding sequence is TGTGCCAGCAGCCAGACTAGCGGCTCCTCCTACGAGCAGTACTTC. Translating gives CASSQTSGSSYEQYF.

CDR3 nucleotides: TGTGCCAGCAGCTATACAGAGACAGATACGCAGTATTTT. Its protein product is CASSYTETDTQYF. This chain joins TRBV5-4 and TRBJ2-3; D is unresolved. The germline gives CDR1 SGHNT, CDR2 YYREEE (reference sequence). The V gene lost 3 bases and the J gene lost 3 bases, with 8 bases spanning the gap. CDR3 length: 13 amino acids.

This chain connects TRBV30 to TRBJ2-3; D ambiguous. The ends were cut back, 1 base at V and 5 bases at J, with 4 bases in the middle. Per the germline V gene, CDR1 is GTSNPN and CDR2 is SVGIG (reference sequence). CDR3 length: 11 residues. CDR3 coding DNA: TGTGCCTGGAGTGGGGTAGATACGCAGTATTTT. It codes for CAWSGVDTQYF.

The chain recombines TRBV7-2 with TRBJ2-2; D is unclear. This CDR3 region has 14 residues. CDR1 and CDR2 (germline): SGHTA, FQGNSA. Trimming took 1 base from V and 6 from J, leaving 9 bases between them. The CDR3 DNA reads as TGTGCCAGCAGCTTAGTGAAAGTGGCCGGGGAGCTGTTTTTT. The encoded protein is CASSLVKVAGELFF.

The DNA of the CDR3 is TGTGCCAGCAGCCCCACCGGCCTAGCGGGGTCATACAATGAGCAGTTCTTC. Translated: CASSPTGLAGSYNEQFF. This rearrangement joins TRBV11-2 to TRBJ2-1, with 9 bases aligning to TRBD2. Trimming removed 5 bases from V and 4 bases from J; junction bases left unmatched: 12. From germline, CDR1 is SGHAT and CDR2 FQNNGV. This CDR3 region has 17 residues.

In DNA, the CDR3 is TGTGCCAGCAGCTTGGCCAGGGCGAACACTGAAGCTTTCTTT. Translating gives CASSLARANTEAFF. This rearrangement joins TRBV5-4 to TRBJ1-1, with a possible D match to TRBD1 (5 bases). Trimming took off 0 bases at V and 1 base at J, with 7 bases between the two ends. The CDR3 contains 14 residues. Germline V gene data show CDR1 as SGHNT and CDR2 as YYREEE (reference sequence). Together with reference TRBV5-4 and TRBJ1-1, the CDR3 gives the full variable domain: ETGVTQSPTHLIKTRGQQVTLRCSSQSGHNTVSWYQQALGQGPQFIFQYYREEENGRGNFPPRFSGLQFPNYSSELNVNALELDDSALYLCASSLARANTEAFFGQGTRLTVV.

This clone was counted between two and nine times. J is TRBJ2-1 and V is TRBV5-4, with D possibly being TRBD2 (5 bases). There are 16 residues in the CDR3. Trimming took off 3 bases at V and 0 bases at J, with 13 bases between the two ends. Germline V gives CDR1 SGHNT, CDR2 YYREEE (reference sequence). The CDR3 reads CASSYLSAGSYNEQFF. The CDR3 bases are TGTGCCAGCAGCTACCTTAGCGCAGGCTCCTACAATGAGCAGTTCTTC.

V usage is TRBV6-1 and J usage is TRBJ1-1; D gene uncertain. Germline assignment: CDR1 MNHNS and CDR2 SASEGT. This CDR3 has 13 residues. Trimming pared 2 bases from V and 1 base from J, leaving 5 bases between. This CDR3 is CASSEYRNTEAFF. The DNA of the CDR3 is TGTGCCAGCAGTGAATACAGGAACACTGAAGCTTTCTTT.

The CDR3 region has the DNA TGTGCCAGCAGCGACAACACCGGGGAGCTGTTTTTT. Amino acid sequence: CASSDNTGELFF. The genes are TRBV9 and TRBJ2-2; D remains ambiguous. The length of the CDR3 is 12 residues. Trimming stripped 3 bases from V and 2 bases from J, with 2 bases between. Germline V gene data show CDR1 as SGDLS and CDR2 as YYNGEE.

The chain has TRBV7-2 and TRBJ1-1; D is unclear. Germline-derived CDR1 and CDR2 are SGHTA and FQGNSA. The germline V and J ends were trimmed by 4 bases and 4 bases, with 19 bases remaining between them. The CDR3 has 16 amino acids. CDR3 nucleotide sequence: TGTGCCAGCAGCTCCTCCGGTGTGGGTGGGAGCACTGAAGCTTTCTTT. Residues: CASSSSGVGGSTEAFF.

The chain couples TRBV28 to TRBJ1-2; a possible D gene is TRBD1 (6 bases). The CDR3 is 15 residues long. Germline loops: CDR1 MDHEN, CDR2 SYDVKM. V lost 4 bases and J 3 bases, leaving 15 bases between the germline ends. CDR3 DNA sequence: TGTGCCAGCAGTTCTGTGATTAGGGGGGACTATGGCTACACCTTC. It yields the protein CASSSVIRGDYGYTF.

The rearrangement uses TRBV10-3 and TRBJ1-2; D may be TRBD1 (5 bases). V was clipped by 11 bases and J by 0 bases, with 19 bases between them. Per germline, CDR1 ENHRY and CDR2 SYGVKD. The CDR3 sequence is 15 residues long. CDR3 sequence: CASQIDSNTNYGYTF. The CDR3 DNA sequence: TGTGCCTCCCAGATCGACAGTAATACTAACTATGGCTACACCTTC.

The chain employs TRBV4-2 and TRBJ1-2; 9 positions agree with TRBD1. Germline CDR1 reads LGHNA; CDR2 reads YNFKEQ. The CDR3 has 16 amino acids. J gave up 6 bases and V 1 base, and 9 bases lay outside the gene matches. The CDR3 DNA reads as TGTGCCAGCAGCCAAGTCACAGGGGGCTTGAAGGATGGCTACACCTTC. It translates to CASSQVTGGLKDGYTF.

This chain uses TRBV19 with TRBJ2-3; D unresolved. Germline CDR1 and CDR2: LNHDA and SQIVND (reference sequence). The CDR3 length is 14 residues. V was pared by 3 bases and J by 3 bases, with 10 bases between. CDR3 in DNA: TGTGCCAGTAGTATTTCTGGAATGACAGATACGCAGTATTTT. It yields the protein CASSISGMTDTQYF. The full variable domain, with the rest looked up from reference TRBV19 and TRBJ2-3, is DGGITQSPKYLFRKEGQNVTLSCEQNLNHDAMYWYRQDPGQGLRLIYYSQIVNDFQKGDIAEGYSVSREKKESFPLTVTSAQKNPTAFYLCASSISGMTDTQYFGPGTRLTVL.

The gene calls are TRBV6-1 and TRBJ2-7; a weak D match, TRBD2 (6 bases). The V gene lost 1 base and the J gene lost 3 bases, with 13 bases spanning the gap. The length of the CDR3 is 15 residues. Germline assignment: CDR1 MNHNS and CDR2 SASEGT. CDR3 nucleotide sequence: TGTGCCAGCAGTGAAGGGGGGACGGGACTCTACGAGCAGTACTTC. It specifies CASSEGGTGLYEQYF.

The chain has TRBV29-1 and TRBJ1-5; D not resolved. CDR1 SQVTM and CDR2 ANQGSEA come from the germline V gene. Trimming stripped 6 bases from V and 4 bases from J, with 13 bases between. This CDR3 region has 13 residues. CDR3 bases: TGCAGCGTCCTCCTAGGGCATAATCAGCCCCAGCATTTT. This encodes CSVLLGHNQPQHF.

This chain joins TRBV6-5 and TRBJ1-1; TRBD1 might be the D (6 bases). V was shortened by 5 bases and J by 4 bases, with 11 bases between the two germline ends. The germline V gene has CDR1 MNHEY and CDR2 SVGAGI. The CDR3 loop spans 13 amino acids. CDR3 sequence: CASSPGQFTEAFF. The CDR3 DNA reads TGTGCCAGCAGTCCCGGACAGTTCACTGAAGCTTTCTTT.

In this sample, this clone is large (0.1 to 1%). The chain couples TRBV11-2 to TRBJ2-1; the D gene is possibly TRBD2 (7 bases). CDR1 is SGHAT and CDR2 is FQNNGV in the germline V gene. There are 15 residues in the CDR3. Trimming pared 1 base from V and 3 bases from J, leaving 10 bases between. The CDR3 DNA reads as TGTGCCAGCAGCTTAGGCGGGGGCATCTACAATGAGCAGTTCTTC. Encoded protein: CASSLGGGIYNEQFF. Together with reference TRBV11-2 and TRBJ2-1, the CDR3 gives the full variable domain: EAGVAQSPRYKIIEKRQSVAFWCNPISGHATLYWYQQILGQGPKLLIQFQNNGVVDDSQLPKDRFSAERLKGVDSTLKIQPAKLEDSAVYLCASSLGGGIYNEQFFGPGTRLTVL.

V is TRBV6-6 and J is TRBJ1-2; D gene ambiguous. The CDR3 has 13 residues. CDR1 is MNHNY, CDR2 SVGAGI, per germline (reference sequence). V dropped 6 bases and J dropped 1 base, with 9 bases sitting between them. This CDR3 is CASSRSDNYGYTF. The CDR3 DNA follows: TGTGCCAGCAGCCGTTCGGATAACTATGGCTACACCTTC.

The chain has TRBV7-2 and TRBJ2-2, with a possible D match to TRBD1 (6 bases). The germline V and J ends were trimmed by 4 bases and 1 base, with 7 bases remaining between them. The CDR3 contains 14 residues. Per germline, CDR1 SGHTA and CDR2 FQGNSA. CDR3 DNA sequence: TGTGCCAGCAGCTCCAGGGGGAACACCGGGGAGCTGTTTTTT. This gives the protein CASSSRGNTGELFF.

This clone was recorded once. The rearrangement uses TRBV7-8 and TRBJ1-5; 8 nucleotides match TRBD1. CDR3 length equals 15 residues. J was trimmed by 5 bases and V by 4 bases; bases with no gene match: 7. Germline CDR1 SGHVS, CDR2 FQNEAQ. CDR3 loop: CASSSRTGRDQPQHF. CDR3 DNA sequence: TGTGCCAGCAGCTCCCGGACAGGGCGGGATCAGCCCCAGCATTTT.